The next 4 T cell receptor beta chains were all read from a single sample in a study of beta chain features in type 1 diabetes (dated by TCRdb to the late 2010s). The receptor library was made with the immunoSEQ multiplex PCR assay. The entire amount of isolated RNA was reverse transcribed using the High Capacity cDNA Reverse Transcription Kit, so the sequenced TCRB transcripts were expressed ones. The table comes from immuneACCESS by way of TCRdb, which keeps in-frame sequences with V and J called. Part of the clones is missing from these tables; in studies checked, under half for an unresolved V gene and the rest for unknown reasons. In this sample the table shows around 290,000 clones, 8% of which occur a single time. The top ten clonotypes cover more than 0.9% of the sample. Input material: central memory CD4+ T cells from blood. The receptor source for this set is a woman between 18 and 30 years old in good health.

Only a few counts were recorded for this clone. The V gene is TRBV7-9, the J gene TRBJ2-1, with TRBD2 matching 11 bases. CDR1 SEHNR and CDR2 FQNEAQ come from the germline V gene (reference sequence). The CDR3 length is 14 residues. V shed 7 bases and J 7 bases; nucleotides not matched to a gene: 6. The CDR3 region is CASTVAGGVNEQFF. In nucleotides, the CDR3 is TGTGCCAGCACCGTAGCGGGAGGGGTAAATGAGCAGTTCTTC.

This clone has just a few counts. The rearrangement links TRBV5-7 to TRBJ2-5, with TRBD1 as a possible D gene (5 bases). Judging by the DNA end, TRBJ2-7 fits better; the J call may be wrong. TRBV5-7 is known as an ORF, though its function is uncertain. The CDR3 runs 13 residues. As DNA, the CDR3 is TGTGCCAGCAGCCCCCGGACATCCTACGAGCAGTACTTC. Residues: CASSPRTSYEQYF.

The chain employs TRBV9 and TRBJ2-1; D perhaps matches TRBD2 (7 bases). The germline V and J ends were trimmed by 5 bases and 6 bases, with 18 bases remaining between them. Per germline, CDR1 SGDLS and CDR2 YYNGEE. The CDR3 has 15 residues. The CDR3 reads CASRFAGAHSNEQFF. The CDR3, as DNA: TGTGCCAGCAGGTTCGCGGGGGCCCATTCCAATGAGCAGTTCTTC.

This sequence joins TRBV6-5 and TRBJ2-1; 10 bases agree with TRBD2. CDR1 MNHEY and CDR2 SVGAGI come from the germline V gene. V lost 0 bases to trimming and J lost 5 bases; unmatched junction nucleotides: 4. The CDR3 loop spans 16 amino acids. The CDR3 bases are TGTGCCAGCAGTTACTCGCCTAGCGGGAGTGACAATGAGCAGTTCTTC. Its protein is CASSYSPSGSDNEQFF.